This TCR beta chain comes out of a study of control samples from healthy donors and cancer patients. Assay: immunoSEQ multiplex PCR; the TCRdb copy retains only in-frame clones and omits some. The sample has 90,000 to 100,000 clones, over 60% seen once; the top ten hold 10% to 13%. The CDR3 has 15 residues. CDR1 SGDLS and CDR2 YYNGEE come from the germline V gene. Trimming shortened V by 4 bases and J by 0 bases, and 11 bases separated the two germline ends. This clone was counted only a few times. This chain links TRBV9 with TRBJ2-1, with a possible D match to TRBD1 (5 bases). Sequenced sample: blood. The TCR was taken from a woman in her thirties in good health. In DNA form, the CDR3 reads TGTGCCAGCAGCTCCACAGGTACCTCCTACAATGAGCAGTTCTTC. Translation gives CASSSTGTSYNEQFF.